One and the same sample provided the 16 T cell receptor beta chains below, sequenced in a study of T cell responses to AZD1222 COVID-19 vaccine. Only in-frame clones appear in the TCRdb table, and some are missing; sequencing was by immunoSEQ multiplex PCR. The sample yields 100,000 to 150,000 clones, roughly 93% seen once. The sequencing used peripheral blood, collected 28 days after the second AZD1222 dose. The receptors stem from an adult who received the AZD1222 COVID-19 vaccine.

The rearrangement uses TRBV10-1 and TRBJ2-7; tentatively, D is TRBD2 (5 bases). The CDR3 sequence is 14 residues long. Germline V lookup: CDR1 WNHNN, CDR2 SYGVQD (reference sequence). Trimming stripped 4 bases from V and 4 bases from J, with 14 bases between. The DNA of the CDR3 is TGCGCCAGCAGTGCCCCGGACTTTTTATACGAGCAGTACTTC. Its protein is CASSAPDFLYEQYF.

This rearrangement joins TRBV18 to TRBJ1-2, with a possible D match to TRBD1 (5 bases). This CDR3 spans 15 amino acids. The germline gives CDR1 KGHSH, CDR2 LQKENI. V was pared by 3 bases and J by 8 bases, with 19 bases between. CDR3 residues: CASSPTGPPEAGYTF. As DNA, the CDR3 is TGTGCCAGCTCACCCACGGGACCCCCCGAGGCGGGCTACACCTTC.

This chain connects TRBV30 to TRBJ2-3, with 11 nucleotides matching TRBD1. The CDR3 contains 14 residues. CDR1 and CDR2 (germline): GTSNPN, SVGIG (reference sequence). After removal of 5 bases from V and 0 bases from J, the junction contained 1 base not matched to a gene. CDR3 sequence (DNA): TGTGCCTGGGGGACAGGGGGTAGCACAGATACGCAGTATTTT. It codes for CAWGTGGSTDTQYF.

The gene calls are TRBV5-1 and TRBJ2-1; TRBD2 might be the D (6 bases). The length of the CDR3 is 14 residues. Trimming removed 0 bases at V and 4 bases at J, with 8 bases between. The germline CDR1 and CDR2 sequences are SGHRS and YFSETQ. The CDR3 coding sequence is TGCGCCAGCAGCTTGGGGGGACTGTACAATGAGCAGTTCTTC. Amino acid sequence: CASSLGGLYNEQFF.

The rearrangement joins TRBV3-1 (or the pseudogene TRBV3-2) to TRBJ2-7; no definite D call. Trimming left V 4 bases short and J 0 bases short, with 7 bases between. This CDR3 contains 13 residues. Germline V gives CDR1 LGHDT, CDR2 YNNKEL (reference sequence). This CDR3 reads CASSRSFSYEQYF. The CDR3 region has the DNA TGTGCCAGCAGCCGTTCCTTCTCCTACGAGCAGTACTTC.

The rearrangement joins TRBV7-6 to TRBJ2-1; possibly TRBD1 for D (5 bases). Trimming cost V 3 bases and J 4 bases, with 13 bases left between them. Germline lookup yields CDR1 SGHVS and CDR2 FNYEAQ. CDR3 length equals 15 residues. The CDR3 here is CASSLTQGPYNEQFF. The CDR3, as DNA: TGTGCCAGCAGCTTGACCCAGGGCCCTTACAATGAGCAGTTCTTC.

V is TRBV7-9 and J is TRBJ1-1; 9 bases are a match to TRBD1. Per germline, CDR1 SEHNR and CDR2 FQNEAQ (reference sequence). V was pared by 1 base and J by 4 bases, with 7 bases of the junction left unmatched. CDR3 size: 16 residues. DNA of the CDR3: TGTGCCAGCAGCTTAGTTGGACAGGGGATCGGCACTGAAGCTTTCTTT. It specifies CASSLVGQGIGTEAFF. The complete variable domain, with remaining parts taken from reference TRBV7-9 and TRBJ1-1, reads DTGVSQNPRHKITKRGQNVTFRCDPISEHNRLYWYRQTLGQGPEFLTYFQNEAQLEKSRLLSDRFSAERPKGSFSTLEIQRTEQGDSAMYLCASSLVGQGIGTEAFFGQGTRLTVV.

V is TRBV30 and J is TRBJ1-5, with D possibly being TRBD1 (5 bases). This CDR3 comprises 14 residues. Germline V gene data show CDR1 as GTSNPN and CDR2 as SVGIG (reference sequence). The V and J ends lost 0 bases and 7 bases respectively, with 13 bases between them. The CDR3 spells CAWSVLRGDQPQHF. The CDR3 DNA is TGTGCCTGGAGTGTATTACGGGGCGACCAGCCCCAGCATTTT.

This rearrangement joins TRBV28 to TRBJ2-3, with D unclear. V lost 5 bases, J lost 0 bases, and 12 bases lay in between. This CDR3 region has 15 residues. The V gene's germline CDR1 is MDHEN and CDR2 SYDVKM. The CDR3 is CASSLNPPSTDTQYF. CDR3 coding DNA: TGTGCCAGCAGTCTAAATCCACCTAGCACAGATACGCAGTATTTT.

J is TRBJ2-1 and V is TRBV30, with 11 bases that match TRBD2. The CDR3 is 15 residues long. CDR1 and CDR2 from the germline V gene are GTSNPN and SVGIG (reference sequence). V shed 5 bases and J 3 bases; nucleotides not matched to a gene: 6. The CDR3 DNA reads TGTGCCTGGGCCCCTAGCGGGGGGCTCTACAATGAGCAGTTCTTC. This gives the protein CAWAPSGGLYNEQFF.

The CDR3 is CASSLDSNQPQHF. The CDR3 DNA reads as TGCGCCAGCAGCTTGGATTCCAATCAGCCCCAGCATTTT. The V and J genes are TRBV5-1 and TRBJ1-5; D is uncertain. The CDR3 contains 13 residues. Germline loops: CDR1 SGHRS, CDR2 YFSETQ. Between the trimmed V and J ends, which lost 0 bases and 3 bases, there was a span of 4 bases.

The chain couples TRBV10-3 to TRBJ2-3; D could derive from TRBD1 or TRBD2 (6 bases each). Between the trimmed V and J ends, which lost 4 bases and 6 bases, there was a span of 29 bases. This CDR3 has 19 residues. In germline, CDR1 is ENHRY, CDR2 SYGVKD. CDR3 sequence (DNA): TGTGCCATCAGTGGAGCTACGAGGGAAGGGAGCCGAGGGGGGGATACGCAGTATTTT. It codes for CAISGATREGSRGGDTQYF.

A note on this clone: This same CDR3 is encoded by further DNA sequences in the sample. The chain uses TRBV5-4 and TRBJ1-5; tentative D call: TRBD1 (5 bases). The CDR3 spans 13 residues. Per the germline V gene, CDR1 is SGHNT and CDR2 is YYREEE (reference sequence). Trimming removed 0 bases at V and 5 bases at J, with 6 bases between. The CDR3 loop is CASSLGRDQPQHF. Here the CDR3 DNA reads TGTGCCAGCAGCTTGGGCAGGGATCAGCCCCAGCATTTT.

This chain joins TRBV18 and TRBJ1-2; weak D call: TRBD1 (6 bases). Between the trimmed V and J ends, which lost 3 bases and 0 bases, there was a span of 17 bases. Per germline, CDR1 KGHSH and CDR2 LQKENI. The CDR3 has 17 residues. The CDR3 sequence: CASSPSPSGTTNYGYTF. CDR3 DNA sequence: TGTGCCAGCTCACCGTCCCCATCAGGGACAACTAACTATGGCTACACCTTC.

The V and J genes are TRBV7-3 and TRBJ2-3, with 7 bases lining up with TRBD2. Germline V gives CDR1 SGHTA, CDR2 FQGTGA. The V gene end was trimmed by 5 bases and the J gene end by 0 bases; junction bases not matched to a gene: 5. This CDR3 spans 15 amino acids. CDR3 bases: TGTGCCAGCAGCCGAAGCGGGACTAGCACAGATACGCAGTATTTT. Translation: CASSRSGTSTDTQYF.

The chain uses TRBV9 and TRBJ2-2; D is unresolved. Germline CDR1 reads SGDLS; CDR2 reads YYNGEE. CDR3 size: 14 residues. V lost 1 base and J 3 bases, leaving 7 bases between the germline ends. This CDR3 reads CASSVWADTGELFF. CDR3 DNA sequence: TGTGCCAGCAGCGTATGGGCGGACACCGGGGAGCTGTTTTTT.